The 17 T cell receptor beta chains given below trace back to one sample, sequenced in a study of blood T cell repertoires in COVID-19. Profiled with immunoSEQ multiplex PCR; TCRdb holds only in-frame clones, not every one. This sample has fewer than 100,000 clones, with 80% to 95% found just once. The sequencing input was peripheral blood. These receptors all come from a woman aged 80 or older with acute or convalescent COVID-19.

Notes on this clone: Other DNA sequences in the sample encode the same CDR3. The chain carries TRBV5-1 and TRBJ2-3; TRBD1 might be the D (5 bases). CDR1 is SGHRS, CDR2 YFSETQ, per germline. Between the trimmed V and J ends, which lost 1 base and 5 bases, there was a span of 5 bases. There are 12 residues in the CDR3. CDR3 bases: TGCGCCAGCAGCTTGCAGGGAGATACGCAGTATTTT. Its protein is CASSLQGDTQYF. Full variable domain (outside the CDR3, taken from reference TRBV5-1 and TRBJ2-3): KAGVTQTPRYLIKTRGQQVTLSCSPISGHRSVSWYQQTPGQGLQFLFEYFSETQRNKGNFPGRFSGRQFSNSRSEMNVSTLELGDSALYLCASSLQGDTQYFGPGTRLTVL.

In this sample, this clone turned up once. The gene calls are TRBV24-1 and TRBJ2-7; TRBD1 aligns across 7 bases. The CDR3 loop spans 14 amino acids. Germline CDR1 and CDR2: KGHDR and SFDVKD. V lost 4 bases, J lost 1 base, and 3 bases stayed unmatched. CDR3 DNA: TGTGCCACCAGTGACCCGGGACAGTCCTACGAGCAGTACTTC. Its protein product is CATSDPGQSYEQYF.

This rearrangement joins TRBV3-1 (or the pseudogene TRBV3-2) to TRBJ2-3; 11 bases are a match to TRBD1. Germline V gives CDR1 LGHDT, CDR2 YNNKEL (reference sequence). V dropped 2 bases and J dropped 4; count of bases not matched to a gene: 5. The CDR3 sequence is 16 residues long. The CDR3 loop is CASSQTGQGAADTQYF. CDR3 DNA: TGTGCCAGCAGCCAAACTGGACAGGGGGCCGCAGATACGCAGTATTTT.

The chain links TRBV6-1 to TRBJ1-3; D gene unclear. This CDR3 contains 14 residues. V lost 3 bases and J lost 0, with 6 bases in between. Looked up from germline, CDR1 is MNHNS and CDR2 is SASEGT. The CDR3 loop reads CASSDHISGNTIYF. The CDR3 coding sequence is TGTGCCAGCAGTGATCACATCTCTGGAAACACCATATATTTT.

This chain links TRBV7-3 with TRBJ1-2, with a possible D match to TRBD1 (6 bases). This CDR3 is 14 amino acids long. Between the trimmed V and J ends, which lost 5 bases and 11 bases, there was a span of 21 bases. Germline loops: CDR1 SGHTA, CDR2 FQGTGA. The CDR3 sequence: CASSPQGSSPLYTF. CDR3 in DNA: TGTGCCAGCAGCCCCCAGGGGTCCTCTCCCCTATACACCTTC.

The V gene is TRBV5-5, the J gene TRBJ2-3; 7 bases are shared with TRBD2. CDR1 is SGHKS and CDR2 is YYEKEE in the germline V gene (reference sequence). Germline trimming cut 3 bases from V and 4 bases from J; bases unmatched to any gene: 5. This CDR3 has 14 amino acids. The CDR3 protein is CASSSERGADTQYF. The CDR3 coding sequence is TGTGCCAGCAGCTCCGAGCGGGGTGCAGATACGCAGTATTTT.

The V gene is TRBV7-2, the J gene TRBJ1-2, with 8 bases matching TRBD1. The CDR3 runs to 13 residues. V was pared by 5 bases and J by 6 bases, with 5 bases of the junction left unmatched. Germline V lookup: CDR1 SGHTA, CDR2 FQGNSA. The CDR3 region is CASSPGQGDGYTF. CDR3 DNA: TGTGCCAGCAGCCCCGGACAGGGTGATGGCTACACCTTC.

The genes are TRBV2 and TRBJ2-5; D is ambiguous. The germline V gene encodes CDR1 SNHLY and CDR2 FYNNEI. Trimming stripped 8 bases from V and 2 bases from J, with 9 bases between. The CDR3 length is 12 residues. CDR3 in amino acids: CASGLGQETQYF. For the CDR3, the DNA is TGTGCCAGCGGTCTAGGACAAGAGACCCAGTACTTC.

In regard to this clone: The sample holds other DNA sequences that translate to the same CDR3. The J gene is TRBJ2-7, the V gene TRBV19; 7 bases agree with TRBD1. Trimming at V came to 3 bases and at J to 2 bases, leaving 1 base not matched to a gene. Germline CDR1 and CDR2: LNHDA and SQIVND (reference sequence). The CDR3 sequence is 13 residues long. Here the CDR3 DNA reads TGTGCCAGTAGTATCGGACAGGCCTACGAGCAGTACTTC. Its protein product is CASSIGQAYEQYF.

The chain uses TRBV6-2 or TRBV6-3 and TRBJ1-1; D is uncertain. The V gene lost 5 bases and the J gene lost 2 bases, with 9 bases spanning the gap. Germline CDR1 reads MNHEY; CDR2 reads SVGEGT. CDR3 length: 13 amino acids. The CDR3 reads CASSGRRNTEAFF. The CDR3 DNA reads TGTGCCAGCAGTGGGAGAAGAAACACTGAAGCTTTCTTT.

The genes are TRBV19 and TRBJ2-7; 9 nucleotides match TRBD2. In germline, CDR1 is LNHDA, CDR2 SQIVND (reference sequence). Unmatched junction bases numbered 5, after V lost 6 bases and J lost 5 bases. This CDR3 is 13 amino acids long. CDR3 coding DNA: TGTGCCAGTAGCGTAGCGGGAGTTGACGAGCAGTACTTC. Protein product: CASSVAGVDEQYF.

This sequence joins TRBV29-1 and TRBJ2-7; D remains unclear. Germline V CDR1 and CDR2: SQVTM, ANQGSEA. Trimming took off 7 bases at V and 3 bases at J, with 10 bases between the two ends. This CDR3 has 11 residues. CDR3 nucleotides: TGCAGCGCCTACCGTGGCTACGAGCAGTACTTC. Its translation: CSAYRGYEQYF.

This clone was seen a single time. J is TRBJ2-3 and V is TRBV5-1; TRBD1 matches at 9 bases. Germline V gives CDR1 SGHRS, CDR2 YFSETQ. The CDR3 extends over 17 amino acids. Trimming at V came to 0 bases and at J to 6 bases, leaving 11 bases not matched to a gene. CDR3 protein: CASSLGHTGTGTDTQYF. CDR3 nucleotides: TGCGCCAGCAGCTTGGGGCATACCGGGACAGGGACCGATACGCAGTATTTT.

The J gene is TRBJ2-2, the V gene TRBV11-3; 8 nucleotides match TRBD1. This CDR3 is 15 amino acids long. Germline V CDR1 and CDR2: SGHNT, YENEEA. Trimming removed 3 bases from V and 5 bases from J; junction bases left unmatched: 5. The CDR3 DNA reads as TGTGCCAGCAGCTTCAGCGGACAGGGTACCGGGGAGCTGTTTTTT. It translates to CASSFSGQGTGELFF.

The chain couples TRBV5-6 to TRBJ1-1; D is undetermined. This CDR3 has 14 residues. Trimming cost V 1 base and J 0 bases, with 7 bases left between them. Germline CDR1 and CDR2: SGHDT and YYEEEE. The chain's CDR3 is CASSLFLMNTEAFF. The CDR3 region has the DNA TGTGCCAGCAGCTTGTTTCTAATGAACACTGAAGCTTTCTTT.

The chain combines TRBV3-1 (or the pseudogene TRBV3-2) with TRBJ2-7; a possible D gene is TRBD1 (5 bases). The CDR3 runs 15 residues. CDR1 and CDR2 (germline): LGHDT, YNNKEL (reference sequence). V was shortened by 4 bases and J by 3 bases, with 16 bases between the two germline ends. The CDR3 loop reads CASSPQAGNHYEQYF. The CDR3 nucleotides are TGTGCCAGCAGCCCTCAGGCAGGGAATCACTACGAGCAGTACTTC.

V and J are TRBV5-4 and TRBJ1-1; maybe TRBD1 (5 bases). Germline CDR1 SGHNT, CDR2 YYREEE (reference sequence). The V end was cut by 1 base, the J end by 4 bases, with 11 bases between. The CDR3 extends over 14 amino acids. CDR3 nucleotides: TGTGCCAGCAGCTTGATGAATCAGGGCACTGAAGCTTTCTTT. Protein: CASSLMNQGTEAFF.